One T cell receptor (beta chain) is described in this entry. Seattle's enrolled individuals joined amid active infection and were then monitored longitudinally. V shed 2 bases and J shed 10 bases, with 12 bases lying between them. Germline CDR1 reads MNHNY; CDR2 reads SVGAGI (reference sequence). This CDR3 spans 14 amino acids. The record originates from a study of blood T cell repertoires in COVID-19. Study information: T cells, B-cell-depleted T cells, or PBMCs provided the cDNA or gDNA that served as material.

Original data processing: Scientists estimated how many nucleated cells there were by amplifying reference gene primers. Only in-frame clones appear in the TCRdb table, and some are missing; sequencing was by immunoSEQ multiplex PCR. Clone size and the V and J calls come from that table; the DNA yielded D and trimming. The sample includes approximately 70,000 clones, roughly 90% of them seen just once. J is TRBJ1-6 and V is TRBV6-6, with D possibly TRBD1 on 5 matching bases. The origin of this receptor is a man aged 50 to 60 with COVID-19, enrolled during active disease. Sequencing was performed on peripheral blood. For the CDR3, the DNA is TGTGCCAGCAGTTACGGGGCAGGGCAATCACCCCTCCACTTT. As protein: CASSYGAGQSPLHF.